This TCR beta chain was sequenced for a study of cytomegalovirus exposure and HLA in healthy donors. Turning to the study itself: Earlier results showed roughly 120 million unique TCR beta sequences derived from approximately 170 million T cells. Study observations and caveats: A list of approximately 160 TCR beta chains associated with cytomegalovirus was given. In a later analysis, at a false discovery rate of 0.05, 17,000 or so TCR beta sequences matched HLA alleles. In a later analysis, the majority of CMV-associated beta chains seemingly showed HLA restriction.

Germline V lookup: CDR1 SGHVS, CDR2 FQNEAQ. The CDR3 length is 12 residues. Trimming removed 5 bases from V and 0 bases from J, with 3 bases in between. Both 60 Vbeta primers and 13 Jbeta primers went into the PCR. Assay: immunoSEQ multiplex PCR; the TCRdb copy retains only in-frame clones and omits some. The data hold about 150,000 clones, with approximately 74% observed a single time. Turning to this clone: Its antigen is as yet unknown.

This TCR was recovered from a man between 18 and 29 years old in good health and CMV-seronegative. Sequencing was carried out using PBMCs. This chain joins TRBV7-8 and TRBJ2-3; D remains ambiguous. The DNA of the CDR3 is TGTGCCAGCAGCCCTAGCACAGATACGCAGTATTTT. Its translation: CASSPSTDTQYF. Variable domain in full (rest from reference TRBV7-8 and TRBJ2-3): GAGVSQSPRYKVAKRGQDVALRCDPISGHVSLFWYQQALGQGPEFLTYFQNEAQLDKSGLPSDRFFAERPEGSVSTLKIQRTQQEDSAVYLCASSPSTDTQYFGPGTRLTVL.